This entry concerns a single TCR beta chain. The data are from a study of blood T cell repertoires in COVID-19. On the study more broadly: Material from acute and convalescent COVID-19 was sourced from the United States, Italy and Spain. Sources were T cells, B-cell-depleted T cells, or PBMCs; the material itself was cDNA or gDNA.

Authors' processing steps: Amplifying reference gene primers gave estimates of nucleated cell counts. Using immunoSEQ multiplex PCR, the repertoire was profiled, and TCRdb retains in-frame clones only, with some absent. V, J and clone size are those of that table, while D and trimming were read from the DNA. Counted here are around 50,000 clones, around 92% occurring once; the ten biggest clones make up under 2.5%. CDR3 length: 14 amino acids. Germline-derived CDR1 and CDR2 are KGHDR and SFDVKD. Trimming shortened V by 9 bases and J by 7 bases, and 18 bases separated the two germline ends. Material: peripheral blood. The clonotype originates from a human donor in a cohort sampled during active COVID-19. The chain is built from TRBV24-1 and TRBJ1-5; the D gene is possibly TRBD1 (5 bases). For the CDR3, the DNA is TGTGCCACCCCTTTGGGCAGGGAAAGGCAGCCCCAGCATTTT. The encoded protein is CATPLGRERQPQHF.